This T cell receptor (beta chain) was sequenced in a study of control samples from healthy donors and cancer patients. Repertoires were generated with immunoSEQ multiplex PCR, while TCRdb's copy carries only in-frame clones and drops some. The sample includes around 140,000 clones, approximately 91% of them seen just once. The germline V gene encodes CDR1 LNHDA and CDR2 SQIVND (reference sequence). Trimming removed 8 bases at V and 5 bases at J, with 15 bases between. This CDR3 region has 13 residues. As for this clone: Other DNA sequences in the sample encode the same CDR3.

What was sequenced was blood. This sequence joins TRBV19 and TRBJ1-2, with D possibly TRBD1 on 5 matching bases. The receptor was isolated from a man aged 25 to 40 in good health. CDR3 nucleotide sequence: TGTGCCAGTGAGCCGAGGCAGGGATATGGCTACACCTTC. It yields the protein CASEPRQGYGYTF.